A selection of T cell receptor beta chains follows, all from one sample in a study of blood T cell repertoires in COVID-19. Produced via immunoSEQ multiplex PCR; TCRdb's table is partial and in-frame only. The table has 130,000 to 150,000 clones, roughly 84% seen once; the top ten hold roughly 34%. Source material: peripheral blood. The receptors were gathered from a human donor in a cohort sampled during active COVID-19. CDR3s include the opening cysteine and the closing phenylalanine or tryptophan. The D gene is left open where the match is weak. Clone size is not always given. Where it is, it says once, few, many or a class for expanded clones.

CDR3 DNA | CDR3 protein | J gene | clone size | V gene | D gene
TGTGCCAGCAACAGGGGTGATCAGCCCCAGCATTTT | CASNRGDQPQHF | TRBJ1-5 | - | TRBV6-5 | TRBD1
TGCGCCAGCAGCGTGACAGGGCTAGAGCAGTACTTC | CASSVTGLEQYF | TRBJ2-7 | - | TRBV5-1 | TRBD1
TGTGCCAGCAGCTTAGATCAGGCCGGACATCAGTTCTTC | CASSLDQAGHQFF | TRBJ2-1 | - | TRBV11-3 | -
TGTGCCAGCAGCTACCGGGACAGGGATGGCTACACCTTC | CASSYRDRDGYTF | TRBJ1-2 | - | TRBV3-1/TRBV3-2 | TRBD1
TGTGCCAGCAGCCTAAGCGGGGTGATCAATGAGCAGTTCTTC | CASSLSGVINEQFF | TRBJ2-1 | once | TRBV3-1/TRBV3-2 | TRBD2
TGTGCTAGTGGTTTGGTGGCGGCGGGGGGGCCCGAGACCCAGTACTTC | CASGLVAAGGPETQYF | TRBJ2-5 | - | TRBV12-5 | TRBD2
TGTGCCAGCAGCCAACCTGCTGCGGGGGCGAACTATGGCTACACCTTC | CASSQPAAGANYGYTF | TRBJ1-2 | - | TRBV3-1/TRBV3-2 | -
TGTGCCATCACCTCCCAGGGGGATTCACCCCTCCACTTT | CAITSQGDSPLHF | TRBJ1-6 | - | TRBV10-3 | TRBD1
TGTGCCAGCAGCGTAGGGGGAGTCCGGGAGCTGTTTTTT | CASSVGGVRELFF | TRBJ2-2 | - | TRBV9 | -
TGTGCCAGCAGCTTAACGGGACTAGTCATCGAGCAGTACTTC | CASSLTGLVIEQYF | TRBJ2-7 | - | TRBV11-2 | TRBD2
TGCGCCAGCAGCCAAGATATTCCGGGACAAAACTCCGAGCAGTACTTC | CASSQDIPGQNSEQYF | TRBJ2-7 | - | TRBV4-3 | -
TGTGCCAGCATCGAACCCAGGGGTATGAACACTGAAGCTTTCTTT | CASIEPRGMNTEAFF | TRBJ1-1 | - | TRBV6-5 | -
TGTGCCAGCAGTACCCGGTGGAGGGAAGAGACCCAGTACTTC | CASSTRWREETQYF | TRBJ2-5 | - | TRBV2 | -
TGTGCCAGCAGCCAAGTGTTTAGCGGAGCCGCTAATGAGCAGTTCTTC | CASSQVFSGAANEQFF | TRBJ2-1 | once | TRBV3-1/TRBV3-2 | -
TGTGCCAGCTCACCAACAGGGGCCGAGCAGTACTTC | CASSPTGAEQYF | TRBJ2-7 | - | TRBV18 | TRBD1
TGCAATCAGCGGGGGCCAGCGGGGCTTCAAGAGACCCAGTACTTC | CNQRGPAGLQETQYF | TRBJ2-5 | - | TRBV29-1 | TRBD2
TGTGCCAGCAGTCAACGACTGAACACCGGGGAGCTGTTTTTT | CASSQRLNTGELFF | TRBJ2-2 | - | TRBV27 | -
TGTGCCAGCAGTTATGCGGGGCCCCCCTACGAGCAGTACTTC | CASSYAGPPYEQYF | TRBJ2-7 | - | TRBV6-2/TRBV6-3 | -
TGTGCCTGGAGCGTCACCCCTGGAGGGATCAATGAAAAACTGTTTTTT | CAWSVTPGGINEKLFF | TRBJ1-4 | - | TRBV30 | -
TGTGCCAGCAGCCTCCGTAATTCACCCCTCCACTTT | CASSLRNSPLHF | TRBJ1-6 | - | TRBV28 | -
TGCGCCAGCACCCCCCCGGGACAGCTTAACACCGGGGAGCTGTTTTTT | CASTPPGQLNTGELFF | TRBJ2-2 | - | TRBV5-1 | TRBD1
TGTGCCACCAGCAGAGATAAACTAGCGGGGTTAGATACGCAGTATTTT | CATSRDKLAGLDTQYF | TRBJ2-3 | - | TRBV15 | TRBD2
TGTGCCAGTAGTATCACTGAGGACAGGAAAGAGACCCAGTACTTC | CASSITEDRKETQYF | TRBJ2-5 | - | TRBV19 | TRBD1
TGTGCCAGCAGTTGGACAAGACAGGGGCCCGAGCAGTACTTC | CASSWTRQGPEQYF | TRBJ2-7 | - | TRBV6-5 | TRBD1
TGCGCCAGCAGCTCTCCTGATGGGGCCGTGGACACTGAAGCTTTCTTT | CASSSPDGAVDTEAFF | TRBJ1-1 | - | TRBV5-1 | -
TGCGCCAGCAGCTTGGGCAGCGGGGCCAACGGGGAGCTGTTTTTT | CASSLGSGANGELFF | TRBJ2-2 | - | TRBV5-1 | TRBD2
TGTGCCAGCAGTTACTCGAGGCCAGGGTCAGGAAACACCATATATTTT | CASSYSRPGSGNTIYF | TRBJ1-3 | - | TRBV6-5 | -
TGCGCCAGCAGCCGCGGTGGTGCGGGGTTGGCAGATACGCAGTATTTT | CASSRGGAGLADTQYF | TRBJ2-3 | once | TRBV4-1 | -
TGTGCCAGCAGCCCCACCGCCGGGACTAGGGGTAGCTATGAGCAGTTCTTC | CASSPTAGTRGSYEQFF | TRBJ2-1 | few | TRBV3-1/TRBV3-2 | TRBD2
TGTGCCAGCAGCAAAGGACAGGGCAGTTGGTACACTGAAGCTTTCTTT | CASSKGQGSWYTEAFF | TRBJ1-1 | - | TRBV11-3 | TRBD1
TGTGCCAGCCGGACAGGGGGCGGTTTTGGCAACGAGCAGTACTTC | CASRTGGGFGNEQYF | TRBJ2-7 | - | TRBV5-8 | TRBD1
TGTGCCAGCAGTAAAAACGGGGGGACAGGGGGCACTGAAGCTTTCTTT | CASSKNGGTGGTEAFF | TRBJ1-1 | - | TRBV2 | TRBD1
TGTGCCAGCAGCGCAAGCACAGGGGACTATGGCTACACCTTC | CASSASTGDYGYTF | TRBJ1-2 | - | TRBV9 | TRBD1
TGTGCCAGCAGCCCACGTAGTAGGGGGGGGCATGGCTACACCTTC | CASSPRSRGGHGYTF | TRBJ1-2 | - | TRBV9 | -
TGTGCCAGTTCTACAGGGGTTAGCTATGGCTACACCTTC | CASSTGVSYGYTF | TRBJ1-2 | few | TRBV19 | TRBD1
TGTGCCAGCAGTTCAACTCTCACAGATACGCAGTATTTT | CASSSTLTDTQYF | TRBJ2-3 | - | TRBV12-3/TRBV12-4 | -
TGTGCCAGCAGCTTTACCTACGAGCAGTACTTC | CASSFTYEQYF | TRBJ2-7 | - | TRBV11-2 | -
TGTGCCAGCAGCTTGAAGGCAGGGGTGTCACCCCTCCACTTT | CASSLKAGVSPLHF | TRBJ1-6 | - | TRBV5-6 | -
TGCAGCGTTGTTCGACAGATTGGTCAGCCCCAGCATTTT | CSVVRQIGQPQHF | TRBJ1-5 | - | TRBV29-1 | -
TGTGCCAGCAGTTTATTAGCTGGAAACACCATATATTTT | CASSLLAGNTIYF | TRBJ1-3 | - | TRBV12-3/TRBV12-4 | -
TGCGCCAGCAGCCCAGACCGGGACAGGGGGCATCAGCCCCAGCATTTT | CASSPDRDRGHQPQHF | TRBJ1-5 | - | TRBV4-1 | TRBD1
TGTGCCAGCAGCCCGACTAGCGGGGGGAGCACAGATACGCAGTATTTT | CASSPTSGGSTDTQYF | TRBJ2-3 | once | TRBV7-6 | TRBD2
TGCGCCAGCAGTCAATCTCGGACAGTAAACACCGGGGAGCTGTTTTTT | CASSQSRTVNTGELFF | TRBJ2-2 | - | TRBV23-1 | -
TGTGCCAGCAGCCGGGGACAGGGCCCTGCAACTAATGAAAAACTGTTTTTT | CASSRGQGPATNEKLFF | TRBJ1-4 | - | TRBV3-1/TRBV3-2 | TRBD1
TGTGCCAGCAGCCGGCTACGGGATGAAGCTTTCTTT | CASSRLRDEAFF | TRBJ1-1 | - | TRBV14 | -
TGTGCCAGCAGTTACAATCAGGGAGGCGCTGGAAACACCATATATTTT | CASSYNQGGAGNTIYF | TRBJ1-3 | - | TRBV6-5 | -
TGTGCCAGCAGCGTCAGGGGAGTGAACACTGAAGCTTTCTTT | CASSVRGVNTEAFF | TRBJ1-1 | - | TRBV9 | -
TGTGCCAGCAGCCCCCGACAGGGGGGGGTCTATGGCTACACCTTC | CASSPRQGGVYGYTF | TRBJ1-2 | - | TRBV3-1/TRBV3-2 | TRBD1
TGTGCCTGGAGATCGGGACAATCCTACAATGAGCAGTTCTTC | CAWRSGQSYNEQFF | TRBJ2-1 | - | TRBV30 | -
TGTGCCAGCAGCTTAACAGGGGGCGTCACTGAAGCTTTCTTT | CASSLTGGVTEAFF | TRBJ1-1 | - | TRBV5-8 | TRBD1
TGTGCCAGAAGCTACGGACAGGGCTTCGATACGCAGTATTTT | CARSYGQGFDTQYF | TRBJ2-3 | - | TRBV7-5 | -
TGTGCCAGCAGCGAGGCCGGGACAGGGCATACTGAAGCTTTCTTT | CASSEAGTGHTEAFF | TRBJ1-1 | - | TRBV7-9 | TRBD1
TGCGCCAGCAGCTTGGAACAGGGGAGTAATTCACCCCTCCACTTT | CASSLEQGSNSPLHF | TRBJ1-6 | - | TRBV5-1 | TRBD1
TGCGCCAGCAGCCAAGATCGGTTAACCGGGGAGCTGTTTTTT | CASSQDRLTGELFF | TRBJ2-2 | - | TRBV4-3 | -
TGTGCCAGCAGTGCGACTAGCGGGGGGGCAGATACGCAGTATTTT | CASSATSGGADTQYF | TRBJ2-3 | - | TRBV6-4 | TRBD2
TGTGCCAGCCGGAGCGGGGGGAGCACAGATACGCAGTATTTT | CASRSGGSTDTQYF | TRBJ2-3 | - | TRBV4-2 | TRBD2
TGTGCCAGCAGCTTAAGGGGCAAGGGCTACGAGCAGTACTTC | CASSLRGKGYEQYF | TRBJ2-7 | - | TRBV7-9 | -
TGTGCCAGCAGTACCGGGACAGGGACGCAAGAGACCCAGTACTTC | CASSTGTGTQETQYF | TRBJ2-5 | - | TRBV6-6 | TRBD1